The 30 T cell receptor beta chains in this list originate from one sample, sequenced in a study of blood T cells in healthy people across ages. Then a second PCR, running about 7 to 11 cycles, was carried out with a sample-barcoded 5' primer and a J-beta primer mix. TCRdb re-derived calls from the 5' RACE reads in MiXCR, one entry per CDR3 protein. The sample carries over a million distinct CDR3 sequences, more than 35% recorded once. The sample comprised blood. These receptors were collected from a woman aged 55-69 years in good health.

This rearrangement joins TRBV11-1 to TRBJ1-2, with unresolved D. V lost 3 bases, J lost 8 bases, and 16 bases lay in between. Germline CDR1 and CDR2: SGHAT and FQDESV (reference sequence). The CDR3 is 14 residues long. The CDR3 sequence: CASSFGLEGSGYTF. In DNA form, the CDR3 reads TGTGCCAGCAGCTTCGGTTTGGAGGGCTCGGGCTACACCTTC.

The chain recombines TRBV6-1 with TRBJ2-7; D not certain. Per the germline V gene, CDR1 is MNHNS and CDR2 is SASEGT. This CDR3 is 14 amino acids long. V lost 10 bases and J 2 bases, leaving 18 bases between the germline ends. CDR3: CATNPAVGTYEQYF. DNA for the CDR3: TGTGCCACCAACCCGGCAGTTGGGACCTACGAGCAGTACTTC.

J is TRBJ2-4 and V is TRBV12-3 or TRBV12-4; TRBD2 might be the D (6 bases). V dropped 6 bases and J dropped 13 bases, with 19 bases sitting between them. CDR3 length: 13 amino acids. CDR3 in amino acids: CASRGGTAWEQYF. As DNA, the CDR3 is TGTGCCAGCAGAGGCGGGACGGCCTGGGAGCAGTACTTC.

The chain has TRBV2 and TRBJ1-6; D not certain. V was pared by 11 bases and J by 9 bases, with 17 bases between. Germline CDR1 and CDR2: SNHLY and FYNNEI. The CDR3 spans 13 residues. CDR3 bases: TGTGCCTCCTGCGGGCCCACGGGTTCACCCCTCCACTTT. It yields the protein CASCGPTGSPLHF.

The chain combines TRBV20-1 with TRBJ2-1, with unresolved D. CDR1 DFQATT and CDR2 SNEGSKA come from the germline V gene (reference sequence). V shed 4 bases and J shed 0 bases, with 16 bases lying between them. CDR3 length equals 16 residues. In DNA, the CDR3 is TGCAGTGCTATTCGTTTTGATGCCAGCTCCTACAATGAGCAGTTCTTC. This gives the protein CSAIRFDASSYNEQFF.

The J gene is TRBJ2-2, the V gene TRBV10-3; no definite D call. Per the germline V gene, CDR1 is ENHRY and CDR2 is SYGVKD. CDR3 length: 12 amino acids. V shed 8 bases and J shed 10 bases, with 14 bases lying between them. CDR3 protein: CAIQSSPEELFF. DNA of the CDR3: TGTGCCATCCAGAGTTCACCCGAGGAGCTGTTTTTT.

This clonotype has a count of ten or more. The rearrangement uses TRBV2 and TRBJ2-1; 7 bases are a match to TRBD2. CDR1 and CDR2 (germline): SNHLY, FYNNEI. J was trimmed by 5 bases and V by 4 bases; bases with no gene match: 8. The length of the CDR3 is 15 residues. The CDR3 bases are TGTGCCAGCAGTGCAGTGGGAGGGCCCAACAATGAGCAGTTCTTC. Protein: CASSAVGGPNNEQFF.

This clonotype has just a few counts. The chain uses TRBV7-2 and TRBJ2-7, with D maybe TRBD1 (6 bases). Trimming shortened V by 1 base and J by 3 bases, and 22 bases separated the two germline ends. The CDR3 length is 18 residues. The V gene's germline CDR1 is SGHTA and CDR2 FQGNSA. The CDR3 DNA reads TGTGCCAGCAGCTTAGTTCAGGGGTCCCCGACCTCCATCTACGAGCAGTACTTC. Residues: CASSLVQGSPTSIYEQYF.

The V gene is TRBV10-3, the J gene TRBJ1-4; 10 bases map to TRBD1. Trimming removed 3 bases from V and 10 bases from J; junction bases left unmatched: 11. Looked up from germline, CDR1 is ENHRY and CDR2 is SYGVKD. This CDR3 contains 16 residues. The CDR3 DNA is TGTGCCATCAGTGATCTCGTCGGACAGGGGGGGGGAAAACTGTTTTTT. It translates to CAISDLVGQGGGKLFF.

This clonotype was recorded a few times. This chain connects TRBV20-1 to TRBJ2-4; D unresolved. CDR3 size: 13 residues. V lost 1 base to trimming and J lost 7 bases, with 11 bases between them. Germline V lookup: CDR1 DFQATT, CDR2 SNEGSKA (reference sequence). The CDR3 region is CSARGQVENIQYF. CDR3 coding DNA: TGCAGTGCTAGAGGGCAGGTAGAGAACATTCAGTACTTC.

This rearrangement joins TRBV5-1 to TRBJ2-4; D is ambiguous. The CDR3 is 11 amino acids. V lost 3 bases, J lost 13 bases, and 11 bases lay in between. Germline CDR1 reads SGHRS; CDR2 reads YFSETQ. The CDR3 DNA reads TGCGCCAGCAGCTCGGGCCTCGTGCAGTACTTC. Translating it yields CASSSGLVQYF.

Comments on this clonotype: A read error is possible here, since a much larger clone lies one base away. The rearrangement joins TRBV7-2 to TRBJ2-5, with D hard to call. Germline values: CDR1 SGHTA, CDR2 FQGNSA. V was shortened by 0 bases and J by 11 bases, with 13 bases between the two germline ends. This CDR3 is built from 13 residues. The CDR3 DNA reads TGTGCCAGCAGCTTAGCGCACGGATACGGGCAGTACTTC. Translated, it gives CASSLAHGYGQYF. The complete variable domain, with remaining parts taken from reference TRBV7-2 and TRBJ2-5, reads GAGVSQSPSNKVTEKGKDVELRCDPISGHTALYWYRQSLGQGLEFLIYFQGNSAPDKSGLPSDRFSAERTGGSVSTLTIQRTQQEDSAVYLCASSLAHGYGQYFGPGTRLLVL.

The genes are TRBV10-1 and TRBJ2-5; the D gene is possibly TRBD1 (5 bases). The tail of the sequence fits TRBJ2-7 better, so the J call may be wrong. The CDR3 is made up of 14 amino acids. Germline lookup yields CDR1 WNHNN and CDR2 SYGVQD (reference sequence). CDR3 residues: CASSESQGRGEQYF. CDR3 nucleotide sequence: TGCGCCAGCAGTGAGTCCCAGGGAAGGGGCGAGCAGTACTTC.

This chain connects TRBV3-1 to TRBJ2-3; D is possibly TRBD2 (6 bases). Germline lookup yields CDR1 LGHDT and CDR2 YNNKEL (reference sequence). The CDR3 has 18 amino acids. V lost 2 bases, J lost 5 bases, and 23 bases lay in between. The CDR3 DNA sequence: TGTGCCAGCAGCCAACCCGATGGGACTGGACCGAAAGTAGATACGCAGTATTTT. This sequence encodes CASSQPDGTGPKVDTQYF.

This clonotype was counted between two and nine times. J is TRBJ2-7 and V is TRBV20-1; D is perhaps TRBD1 (6 bases). This CDR3 has 12 residues. Germline-derived CDR1 and CDR2 are DFQATT and SNEGSKA (reference sequence). V was pared by 3 bases and J by 7 bases, with 13 bases between. The CDR3 nucleotides read TGCAGTGCTAGTGGGGGCAGTCGTGAGCAGTACTTC. It translates to CSASGGSREQYF.

The chain uses TRBV5-6 and TRBJ2-6; D ambiguous. This CDR3 is built from 13 residues. V lost 7 bases and J 5 bases, leaving 10 bases between the germline ends. Germline V gene sequence: CDR1 SGHDT, CDR2 YYEEEE. The CDR3, as DNA: TGTGCCAGCGCCGCTGTCAGGGCCAACGTCCTGACTTTC. Translating it yields CASAAVRANVLTF.

In its sample, this clonotype was seen a few times. The chain is built from TRBV2 and TRBJ2-7; possibly TRBD2 for D (5 bases). Germline CDR1 reads SNHLY; CDR2 reads FYNNEI. V lost 11 bases, J lost 7 bases, and 18 bases lay in between. This CDR3 has 12 residues. The CDR3 DNA sequence: TGTGCCTCCCTGGCGGGCATGGAGGAGCAGTACTTC. Protein sequence: CASLAGMEEQYF.

The gene calls are TRBV27 and TRBJ2-6, with unresolved D. This CDR3 comprises 16 residues. CDR1 MNHEY and CDR2 SMNVEV come from the germline V gene (reference sequence). Trimming stripped 3 bases from V and 0 bases from J, with 9 bases between. The CDR3 bases are TGTGCCAGCAGTTTGAAGTCTGCCTCTGGGGCCAACGTCCTGACTTTC. It encodes CASSLKSASGANVLTF.

To note about this clonotype: One end of the junction varies from germline; a read error may be responsible. The chain joins TRBV2 to TRBJ2-3, with no clear D. The CDR3 runs 14 residues. CDR1 and CDR2 from the germline V gene are SNHLY and FYNNEI. The CDR3 nucleotides read TGTGCCAGCTTCCCCTCCCTACCTTCGGATACGCGGTATTTT. Its translation is CASFPSLPSDTRYF.

This chain joins TRBV7-6 and TRBJ2-5; 10 bases are shared with TRBD2. Germline values: CDR1 SGHVS, CDR2 FNYEAQ. The CDR3 contains 16 residues. Trimming removed 1 base from V and 4 bases from J; junction bases left unmatched: 6. The CDR3 sequence is CASSLGASGSTETQYF. The CDR3 nucleotides read TGTGCCAGCAGCTTAGGAGCTAGCGGGAGTACAGAGACCCAGTACTTC.

The rearrangement links TRBV19 to TRBJ2-1; TRBD1 aligns across 7 bases. V dropped 3 bases and J dropped 10; count of bases not matched to a gene: 12. Germline V CDR1 and CDR2: LNHDA, SQIVND (reference sequence). CDR3 length: 15 amino acids. CDR3 coding DNA: TGTGCCAGTAGTATGGGTCAAACAGGGGCCGGGGAGCAGTTCTTC. Its translation: CASSMGQTGAGEQFF.

This clonotype was seen more than once but under ten times. The chain recombines TRBV27 with TRBJ2-7; 9 nucleotides align to TRBD2. After removal of 5 bases from V and 8 bases from J, the junction contained 4 bases not matched to a gene. CDR3 length equals 12 residues. The germline CDR1 and CDR2 sequences are MNHEY and SMNVEV (reference sequence). DNA for the CDR3: TGTGCCAGCAGTCCCGGGACTAGCCAGCAGTACTTC. It yields the protein CASSPGTSQQYF.

The chain is built from TRBV5-1 and TRBJ2-5; D is possibly TRBD2 (6 bases). The CDR3 is made up of 16 amino acids. V lost 0 bases and J 4 bases, leaving 16 bases between the germline ends. Germline CDR1 reads SGHRS; CDR2 reads YFSETQ. The CDR3 sequence: CASSLEATGVGETQYF. The CDR3 bases are TGCGCCAGCAGCTTGGAAGCGACGGGGGTCGGAGAGACCCAGTACTTC. The full variable domain, with the rest looked up from reference TRBV5-1 and TRBJ2-5, is KAGVTQTPRYLIKTRGQQVTLSCSPISGHRSVSWYQQTPGQGLQFLFEYFSETQRNKGNFPGRFSGRQFSNSRSEMNVSTLELGDSALYLCASSLEATGVGETQYFGPGTRLLVL.

The sample holds a few counts of this clonotype. The chain joins TRBV10-3 to TRBJ1-1; a possible D gene is TRBD1 (5 bases). Germline values: CDR1 ENHRY, CDR2 SYGVKD. The CDR3 length is 13 residues. The V gene lost 8 bases and the J gene lost 1 base, with 11 bases spanning the gap. In DNA, the CDR3 is TGTGCCATCGCAGGGCCCCCGAACACTGAAGCTTTCTTT. It codes for CAIAGPPNTEAFF.

This clonotype was counted only a few times. The V gene is TRBV29-1, the J gene TRBJ2-3; 11 bases are shared with TRBD2. This CDR3 is 15 amino acids long. Losses at the gene ends were 6 bases for V and 5 bases for J; bases not matched to a gene: 10. Germline CDR1 reads SQVTM; CDR2 reads ANQGSEA. The CDR3 sequence: CSVPKLAGAIDTQYF. For the CDR3, the DNA is TGCAGCGTGCCGAAACTAGCGGGAGCGATAGATACGCAGTATTTT.

This clonotype was found a few times. The gene calls are TRBV20-1 and TRBJ2-7; no clear D gene. This CDR3 has 14 residues. With 1 base removed from V and 0 bases from J, the gap between germline ends came to 10 bases. Per the germline V gene, CDR1 is DFQATT and CDR2 is SNEGSKA (reference sequence). The CDR3 loop is CSARAALYSYEQYF. The CDR3 coding sequence is TGCAGTGCTAGAGCCGCATTGTACTCCTACGAGCAGTACTTC.

This clonotype appeared a single time. The chain carries TRBV23-1 and TRBJ2-1; D call uncertain. TRBV23-1 is reported as an ORF; its role is uncertain. The CDR3 consists of 11 residues. The ends were cut back, 0 bases at V and 15 bases at J, with 9 bases in the middle. CDR3 residues: CASSQSSRGFF. CDR3 nucleotides: TGCGCCAGCAGTCAATCATCCCGAGGGTTCTTC.

This clonotype was detected ten times or more. This chain links TRBV7-2 with TRBJ2-1; maybe TRBD1 (5 bases). This CDR3 has 15 residues. Looked up from germline, CDR1 is SGHTA and CDR2 is FQGNSA. Trimming removed 1 base from V and 12 bases from J, with 19 bases in between. CDR3 loop: CASSLGSRAPGGQFF. In DNA, the CDR3 is TGTGCCAGCAGCTTAGGTAGCAGGGCCCCAGGCGGGCAGTTCTTC.

This clonotype was seen repeatedly, ten times or more. The chain employs TRBV3-1 and TRBJ2-2; a possible D gene is TRBD2 (6 bases). CDR1 and CDR2 from the germline V gene are LGHDT and YNNKEL (reference sequence). This CDR3 contains 15 residues. Trimming cost V 3 bases and J 4 bases, with 12 bases left between them. Written as DNA, the CDR3 is TGTGCCAGCAGCCACCGGAGGGACCTCACCGGGGAGCTGTTTTTT. Amino acid sequence: CASSHRRDLTGELFF.

This clonotype has a handful of counts. One base away lies a much larger clone, so this may be a sequencing read error. The CDR3 region is CASSVDRDTQYF. The CDR3 nucleotides read TGTGCCAGCAGCGTAGACAGAGATACGCAGTATTTT. The rearrangement links TRBV7-9 to TRBJ2-3; weak D call: TRBD1 (5 bases). Germline V CDR1 and CDR2: SEHNR, FQNEAQ (reference sequence). Between the trimmed V and J ends, which lost 5 bases and 5 bases, there was a span of 8 bases. CDR3 length: 12 amino acids.